This TCR beta chain was retrieved from a study of early T cells in non-severe SARS-CoV-2 infection. Study summary: Sequencing used unsorted whole-blood bulk RNA, so chains lack pairing.

The germline V gene has CDR1 SGHRS and CDR2 YFSETQ. V was clipped by 4 bases and J by 4 bases, with 9 bases between them. The CDR3 is made up of 13 amino acids. TCRdb re-called the 5' RACE reads through MiXCR, storing one row per CDR3 protein. Among around 64,000 distinct CDR3 sequences listed, roughly 10% were seen once. This rearrangement joins TRBV5-1 to TRBJ2-1, with D uncertain. Sequenced sample: whole blood. The receptor was isolated from an adult who was a healthcare worker with PCR-confirmed SARS-CoV-2 infection or an uninfected control (not recorded which). The CDR3 DNA sequence: TGCGCCAGCAGCATCGACGGTTACAATGAGCAGTTCTTC. Protein product: CASSIDGYNEQFF. The whole variable domain, filled in from reference TRBV5-1 and TRBJ2-1, reads KAGVTQTPRYLIKTRGQQVTLSCSPISGHRSVSWYQQTPGQGLQFLFEYFSETQRNKGNFPGRFSGRQFSNSRSEMNVSTLELGDSALYLCASSIDGYNEQFFGPGTRLTVL.